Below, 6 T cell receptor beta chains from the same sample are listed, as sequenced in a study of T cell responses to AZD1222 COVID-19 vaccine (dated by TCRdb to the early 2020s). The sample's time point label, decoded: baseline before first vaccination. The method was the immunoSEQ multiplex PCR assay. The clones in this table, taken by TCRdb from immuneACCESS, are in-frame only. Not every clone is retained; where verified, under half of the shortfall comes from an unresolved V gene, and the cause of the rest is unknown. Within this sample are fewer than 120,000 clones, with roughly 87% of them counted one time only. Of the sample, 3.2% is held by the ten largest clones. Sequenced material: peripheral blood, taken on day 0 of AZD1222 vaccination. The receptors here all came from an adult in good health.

CDR3 sequence reads: CASTLLLGGENEQYF. Written as DNA, the CDR3 is TGTGCCAGCACCCTCCTTCTGGGGGGCGAGAACGAGCAGTACTTC. This chain connects TRBV11-1 to TRBJ2-7; D may match TRBD1 or TRBD2 (6 bases each). The CDR3 covers 15 residues. Germline V gene lookup returns CDR1 SGHAT and CDR2 FQDESV (reference sequence). V was cut by 7 bases and J by 5 bases, with 21 bases left in between.

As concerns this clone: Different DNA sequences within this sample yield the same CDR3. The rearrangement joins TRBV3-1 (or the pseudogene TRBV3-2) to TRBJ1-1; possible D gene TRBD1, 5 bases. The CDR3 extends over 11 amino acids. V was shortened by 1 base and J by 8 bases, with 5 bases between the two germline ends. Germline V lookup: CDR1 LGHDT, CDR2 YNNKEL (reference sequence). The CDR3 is CASSQGTEAFF. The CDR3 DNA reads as TGTGCCAGCAGCCAAGGGACAGAAGCTTTCTTT.

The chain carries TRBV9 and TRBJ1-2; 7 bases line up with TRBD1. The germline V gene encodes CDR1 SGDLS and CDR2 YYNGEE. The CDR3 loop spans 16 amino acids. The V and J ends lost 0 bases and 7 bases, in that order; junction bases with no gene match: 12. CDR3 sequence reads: CASSVANESRGGGYTF. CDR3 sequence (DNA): TGTGCCAGCAGCGTAGCGAATGAAAGCAGGGGGGGTGGCTACACCTTC.

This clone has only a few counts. The CDR3 region has the DNA TGTGCCACCAGTGATTTGCAAGAGACCCAGTACTTC. Translating gives CATSDLQETQYF. This chain joins TRBV24-1 and TRBJ2-5, with D hard to call. Germline V gene lookup returns CDR1 KGHDR and CDR2 SFDVKD. This CDR3 has 12 residues. V lost 0 bases to trimming and J lost 2 bases, with 0 bases between them.

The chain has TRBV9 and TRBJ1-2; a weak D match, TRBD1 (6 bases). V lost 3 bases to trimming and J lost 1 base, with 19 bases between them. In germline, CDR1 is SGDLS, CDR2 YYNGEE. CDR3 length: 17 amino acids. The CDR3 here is CASSAGQGQGVNYGYTF. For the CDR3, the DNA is TGTGCCAGCAGCGCCGGTCAGGGGCAGGGCGTTAACTATGGCTACACCTTC.

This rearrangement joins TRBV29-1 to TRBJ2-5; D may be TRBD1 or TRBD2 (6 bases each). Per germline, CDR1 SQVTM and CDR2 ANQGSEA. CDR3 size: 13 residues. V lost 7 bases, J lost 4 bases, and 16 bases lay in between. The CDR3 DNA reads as TGCAGCGGGAGAACAGGGCGGGGAGAGACCCAGTACTTC. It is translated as CSGRTGRGETQYF. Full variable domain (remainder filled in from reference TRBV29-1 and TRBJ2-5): SAVISQKPSRDICQRGTSLTIQCQVDSQVTMMFWYRQQPGQSLTLIATANQGSEATYESGFVIDKFPISRPNLTFSTLTVSNMSPEDSSIYLCSGRTGRGETQYFGPGTRLLVL.